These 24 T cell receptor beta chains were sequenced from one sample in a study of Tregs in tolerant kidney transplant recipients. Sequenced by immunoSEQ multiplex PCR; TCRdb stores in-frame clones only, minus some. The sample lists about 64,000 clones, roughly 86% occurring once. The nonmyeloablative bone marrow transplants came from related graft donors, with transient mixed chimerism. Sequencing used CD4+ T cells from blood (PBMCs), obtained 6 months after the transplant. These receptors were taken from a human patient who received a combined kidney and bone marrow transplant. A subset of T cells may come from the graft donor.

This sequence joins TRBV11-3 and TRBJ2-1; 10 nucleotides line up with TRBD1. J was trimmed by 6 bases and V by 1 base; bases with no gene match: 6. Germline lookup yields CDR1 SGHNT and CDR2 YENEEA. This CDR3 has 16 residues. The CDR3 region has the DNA TGTGCCAGCAGCTTAGGTTACGGGACAGGGGCCAATGAGCAGTTCTTC. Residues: CASSLGYGTGANEQFF.

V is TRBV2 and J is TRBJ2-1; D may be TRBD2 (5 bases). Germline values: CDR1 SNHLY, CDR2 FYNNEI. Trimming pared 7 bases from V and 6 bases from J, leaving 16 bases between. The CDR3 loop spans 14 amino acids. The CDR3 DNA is TGTGCCAGCATACGCCCCCAAGAGGGCAATGAGCAGTTCTTC. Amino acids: CASIRPQEGNEQFF.

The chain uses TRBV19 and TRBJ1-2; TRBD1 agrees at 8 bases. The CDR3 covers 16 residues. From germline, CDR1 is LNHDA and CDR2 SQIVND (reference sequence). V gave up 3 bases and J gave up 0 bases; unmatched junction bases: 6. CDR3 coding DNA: TGTGCCAGTAGTATTGACAGGGGACGCACTAACTATGGCTACACCTTC. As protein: CASSIDRGRTNYGYTF.

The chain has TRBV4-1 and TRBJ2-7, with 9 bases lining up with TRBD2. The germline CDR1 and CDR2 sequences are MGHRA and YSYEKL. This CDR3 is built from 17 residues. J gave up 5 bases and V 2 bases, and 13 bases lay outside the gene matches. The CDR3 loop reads CASSQSSGVSRWDEQYF. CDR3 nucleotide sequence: TGCGCCAGCAGCCAATCTAGCGGGGTCTCTAGGTGGGACGAGCAGTACTTC.

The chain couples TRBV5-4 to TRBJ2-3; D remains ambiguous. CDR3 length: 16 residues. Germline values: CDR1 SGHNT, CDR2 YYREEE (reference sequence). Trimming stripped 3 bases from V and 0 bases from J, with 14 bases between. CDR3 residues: CASSSGYLGSTDTQYF. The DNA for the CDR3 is TGTGCCAGCAGCTCAGGCTACTTGGGCAGCACAGATACGCAGTATTTT.

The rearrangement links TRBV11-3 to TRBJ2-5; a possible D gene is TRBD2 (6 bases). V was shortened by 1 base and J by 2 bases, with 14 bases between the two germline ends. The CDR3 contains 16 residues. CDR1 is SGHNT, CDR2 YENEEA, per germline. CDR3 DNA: TGTGCCAGCAGCTTAGTGGGAGCGGGCACTCAAGAGACCCAGTACTTC. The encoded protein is CASSLVGAGTQETQYF.

The DNA for the CDR3 is TGTGCCAGCAGCCCCCGACAGGGGAATAACTATGGCTACACCTTC. Its translation: CASSPRQGNNYGYTF. The chain combines TRBV7-6 with TRBJ1-2, with TRBD1 matching 8 bases. There are 15 residues in the CDR3. V lost 5 bases, J lost 1 base, and 6 bases stayed unmatched. Germline CDR1 and CDR2: SGHVS and FNYEAQ.

The chain's CDR3 is CAISDPPGQGIYEQYF. The CDR3 nucleotides read TGTGCCATCAGTGACCCCCCGGGACAGGGGATCTACGAGCAGTACTTC. The rearrangement uses TRBV10-3 and TRBJ2-7, with 10 bases matching TRBD1. The J segment lost 3 bases and the V segment lost 3 bases, leaving 8 bases of the junction unmatched. The CDR3 is made up of 16 amino acids. The germline V gene has CDR1 ENHRY and CDR2 SYGVKD.

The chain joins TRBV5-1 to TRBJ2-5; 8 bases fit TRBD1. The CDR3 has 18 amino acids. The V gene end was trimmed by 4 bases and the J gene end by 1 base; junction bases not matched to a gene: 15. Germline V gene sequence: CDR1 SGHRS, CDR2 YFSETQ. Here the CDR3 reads CASSLGATGGRVQETQYF. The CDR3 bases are TGCGCCAGCAGCCTGGGAGCAACAGGGGGACGAGTCCAAGAGACCCAGTACTTC.

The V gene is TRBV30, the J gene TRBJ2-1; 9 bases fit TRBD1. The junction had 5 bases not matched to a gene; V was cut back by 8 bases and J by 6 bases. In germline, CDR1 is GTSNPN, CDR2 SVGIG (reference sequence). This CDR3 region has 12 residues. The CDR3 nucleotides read TGTGCCGGACAGGGGAGGACCAATGAGCAGTTCTTC. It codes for CAGQGRTNEQFF.

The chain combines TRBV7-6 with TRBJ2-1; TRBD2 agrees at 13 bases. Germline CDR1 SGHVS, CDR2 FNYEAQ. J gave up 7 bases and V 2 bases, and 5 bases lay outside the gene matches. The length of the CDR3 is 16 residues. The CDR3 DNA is TGTGCCAGCAGCTTATACGGGACTAGCGGGACGAATGAGCAGTTCTTC. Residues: CASSLYGTSGTNEQFF.

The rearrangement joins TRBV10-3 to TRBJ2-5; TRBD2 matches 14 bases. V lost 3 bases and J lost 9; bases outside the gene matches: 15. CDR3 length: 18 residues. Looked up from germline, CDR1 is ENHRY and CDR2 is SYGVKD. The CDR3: CAISDPTSGRGGIRPQYF. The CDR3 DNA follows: TGTGCCATCAGTGACCCGACTAGCGGGAGGGGAGGAATTAGGCCCCAGTACTTC.

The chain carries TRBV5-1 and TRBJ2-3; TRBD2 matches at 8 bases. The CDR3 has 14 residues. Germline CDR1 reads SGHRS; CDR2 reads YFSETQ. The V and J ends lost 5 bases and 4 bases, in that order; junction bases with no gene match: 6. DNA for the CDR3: TGCGCCAGCAGTCAGGTAGCGGGGTCAGATACGCAGTATTTT. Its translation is CASSQVAGSDTQYF.

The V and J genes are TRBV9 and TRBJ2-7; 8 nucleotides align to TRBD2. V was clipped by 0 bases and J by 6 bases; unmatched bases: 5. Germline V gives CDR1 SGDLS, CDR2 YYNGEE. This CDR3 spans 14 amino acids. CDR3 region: CASSVGSGRGEQYF. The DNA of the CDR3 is TGTGCCAGCAGCGTAGGAAGCGGGAGAGGCGAGCAGTACTTC.

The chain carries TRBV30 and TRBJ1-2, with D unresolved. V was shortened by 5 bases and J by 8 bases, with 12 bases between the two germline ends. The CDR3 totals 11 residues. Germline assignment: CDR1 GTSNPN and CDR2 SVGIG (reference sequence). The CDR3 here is CAWGRREGYTF. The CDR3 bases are TGTGCCTGGGGACGTAGGGAGGGCTACACCTTC.

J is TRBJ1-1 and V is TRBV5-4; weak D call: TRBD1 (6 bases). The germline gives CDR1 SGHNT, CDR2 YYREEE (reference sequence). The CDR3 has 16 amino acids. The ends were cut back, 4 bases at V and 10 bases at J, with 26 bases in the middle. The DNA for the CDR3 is TGTGCCAGCAGCCCCCGAGCCGGGGGGGCGCAGGCGCCAGCTTTCTTT. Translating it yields CASSPRAGGAQAPAFF.

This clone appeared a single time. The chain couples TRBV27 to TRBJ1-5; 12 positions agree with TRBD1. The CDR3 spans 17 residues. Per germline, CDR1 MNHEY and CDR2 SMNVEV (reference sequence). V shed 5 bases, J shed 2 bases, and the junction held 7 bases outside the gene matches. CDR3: CASSPGTGGFGNQPQHF. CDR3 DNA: TGTGCCAGCAGTCCCGGGACAGGGGGCTTTGGCAATCAGCCCCAGCATTTT.

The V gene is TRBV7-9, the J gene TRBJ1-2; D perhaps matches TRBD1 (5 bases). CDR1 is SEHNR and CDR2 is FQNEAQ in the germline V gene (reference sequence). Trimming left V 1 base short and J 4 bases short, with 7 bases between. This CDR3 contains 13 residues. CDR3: CASSLEGAYGYTF. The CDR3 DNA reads TGTGCCAGCAGCTTAGAAGGGGCCTATGGCTACACCTTC.

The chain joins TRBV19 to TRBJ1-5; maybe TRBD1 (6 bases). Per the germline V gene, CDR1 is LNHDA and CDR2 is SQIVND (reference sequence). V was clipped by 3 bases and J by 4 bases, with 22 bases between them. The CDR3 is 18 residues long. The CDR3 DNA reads TGTGCCAGTAGTATGGAATGGCTAACAGGGTGGTCGAATCAGCCCCAGCATTTT. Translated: CASSMEWLTGWSNQPQHF.

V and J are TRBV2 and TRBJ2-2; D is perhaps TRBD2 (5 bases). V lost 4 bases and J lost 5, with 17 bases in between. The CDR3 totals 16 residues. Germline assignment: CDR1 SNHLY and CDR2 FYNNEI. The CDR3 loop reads CASSVSAGGSTGELFF. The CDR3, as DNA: TGTGCCAGCAGTGTATCGGCGGGCGGGTCAACCGGGGAGCTGTTTTTT. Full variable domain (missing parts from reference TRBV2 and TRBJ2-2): EPEVTQTPSHQVTQMGQEVILRCVPISNHLYFYWYRQILGQKVEFLVSFYNNEISEKSEIFDDQFSVERPDGSNFTLKIRSTKLEDSAMYFCASSVSAGGSTGELFFGEGSRLTVL.

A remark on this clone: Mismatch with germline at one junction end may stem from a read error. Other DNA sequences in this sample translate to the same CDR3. The DNA for the CDR3 is TGTGCCTGGAGTGTAACTGGAGGATTTAATTCCCCCCTCCACTTT. This encodes CAWSVTGGFNSPLHF. This chain links TRBV30 with TRBJ1-6; D uncertain. From germline, CDR1 is GTSNPN and CDR2 SVGIG (reference sequence). The CDR3 has 15 amino acids. Supplemented by reference TRBV30 and TRBJ1-6, the full variable domain reads SQTIHQWPATLVQPVGSPLSLECTVEGTSNPNLYWYRQAAGRGLQLLFYSVGIGQISSEVPQNLSASRPQDRQFILSSKKLLLSDSGFYLCAWSVTGGFNSPLHFGNGTRLTVT.

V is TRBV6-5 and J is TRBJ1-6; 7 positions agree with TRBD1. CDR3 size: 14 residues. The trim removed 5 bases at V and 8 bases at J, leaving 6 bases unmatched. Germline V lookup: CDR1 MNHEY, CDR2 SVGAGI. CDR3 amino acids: CASSRQGIDSPLHF. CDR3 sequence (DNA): TGTGCCAGCAGTCGACAGGGAATAGATTCACCCCTCCACTTT.

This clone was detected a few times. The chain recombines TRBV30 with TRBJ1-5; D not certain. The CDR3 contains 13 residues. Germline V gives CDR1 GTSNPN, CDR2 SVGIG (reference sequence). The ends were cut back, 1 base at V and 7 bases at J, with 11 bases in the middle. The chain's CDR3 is CAWSAAGYQPQHF. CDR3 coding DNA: TGTGCCTGGAGTGCGGCGGGATACCAGCCCCAGCATTTT.

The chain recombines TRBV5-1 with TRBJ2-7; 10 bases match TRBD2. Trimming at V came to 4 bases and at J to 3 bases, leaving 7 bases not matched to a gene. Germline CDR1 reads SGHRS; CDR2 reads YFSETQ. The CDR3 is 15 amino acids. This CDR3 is CASSPITSGDYEQYF. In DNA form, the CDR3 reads TGCGCCAGCAGCCCTATAACTAGCGGGGACTACGAGCAGTACTTC. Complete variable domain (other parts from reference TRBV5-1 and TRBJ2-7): KAGVTQTPRYLIKTRGQQVTLSCSPISGHRSVSWYQQTPGQGLQFLFEYFSETQRNKGNFPGRFSGRQFSNSRSEMNVSTLELGDSALYLCASSPITSGDYEQYFGPGTRLTVT.